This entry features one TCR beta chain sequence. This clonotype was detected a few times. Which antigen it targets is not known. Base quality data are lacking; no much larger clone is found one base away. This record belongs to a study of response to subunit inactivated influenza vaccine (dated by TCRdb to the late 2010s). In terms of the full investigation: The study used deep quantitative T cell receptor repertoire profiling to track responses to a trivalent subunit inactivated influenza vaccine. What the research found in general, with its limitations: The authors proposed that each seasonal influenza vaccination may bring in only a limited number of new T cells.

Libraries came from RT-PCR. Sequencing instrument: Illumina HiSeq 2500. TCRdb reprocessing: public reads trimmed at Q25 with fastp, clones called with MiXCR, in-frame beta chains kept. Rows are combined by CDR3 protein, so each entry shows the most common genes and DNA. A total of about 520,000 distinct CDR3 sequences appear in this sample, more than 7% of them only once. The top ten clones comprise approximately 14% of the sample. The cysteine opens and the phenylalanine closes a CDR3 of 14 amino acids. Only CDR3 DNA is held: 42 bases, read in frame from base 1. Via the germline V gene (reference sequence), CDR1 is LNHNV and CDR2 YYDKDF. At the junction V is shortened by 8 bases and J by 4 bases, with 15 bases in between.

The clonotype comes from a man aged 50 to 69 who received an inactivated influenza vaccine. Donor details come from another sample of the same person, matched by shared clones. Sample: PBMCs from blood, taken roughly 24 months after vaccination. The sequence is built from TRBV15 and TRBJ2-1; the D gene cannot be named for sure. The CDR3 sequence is CATSTGLRYNEQFF. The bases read TGTGCCACCTCCACCGGGTTACGTTACAATGAGCAGTTCTTC.